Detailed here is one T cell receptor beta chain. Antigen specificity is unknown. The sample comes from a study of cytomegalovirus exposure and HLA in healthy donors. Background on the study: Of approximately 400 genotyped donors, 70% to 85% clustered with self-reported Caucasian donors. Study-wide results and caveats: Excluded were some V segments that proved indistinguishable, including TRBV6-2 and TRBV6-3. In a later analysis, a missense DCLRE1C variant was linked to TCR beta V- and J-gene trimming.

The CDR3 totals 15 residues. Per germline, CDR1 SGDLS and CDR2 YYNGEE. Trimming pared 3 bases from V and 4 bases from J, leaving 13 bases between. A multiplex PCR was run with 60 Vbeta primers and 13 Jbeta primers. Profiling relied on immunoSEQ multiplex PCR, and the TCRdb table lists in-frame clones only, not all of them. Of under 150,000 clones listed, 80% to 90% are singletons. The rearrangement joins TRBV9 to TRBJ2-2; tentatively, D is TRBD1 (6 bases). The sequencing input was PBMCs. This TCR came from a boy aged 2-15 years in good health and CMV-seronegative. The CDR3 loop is CASSALNRVTGELFF. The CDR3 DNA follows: TGTGCCAGCAGCGCCTTAAACAGGGTCACCGGGGAGCTGTTTTTT. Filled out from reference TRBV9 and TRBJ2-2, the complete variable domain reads DSGVTQTPKHLITATGQRVTLRCSPRSGDLSVYWYQQSLDQGLQFLIQYYNGEERAKGNILERFSAQQFPDLHSELNLSSLELGDSALYFCASSALNRVTGELFFGEGSRLTVL.